The entry that follows covers one T cell receptor (beta chain) sequence. Its antigen is not known. The source of the sample is a study of T cell responses to AZD1222 COVID-19 vaccine. General observations from the study: Donors, mostly white British, included more females; clonal diversity was possibly underestimated.

Germline CDR1 SGHNT, CDR2 YYREEE (reference sequence). Trimming shortened V by 0 bases and J by 0 bases, and 14 bases separated the two germline ends. The CDR3 is 17 amino acids. Sequencing used immunoSEQ multiplex PCR; TCRdb keeps in-frame clones, though not all of them. Here the sample spans about 110,000 clones, 87% being singletons. This clonotype was obtained from an adult in good health. The J gene is TRBJ2-3, the V gene TRBV5-4, with D unclear. The specimen was peripheral blood, collected on day 0 of AZD1222 vaccination. CDR3 region: CASSLGYRVASTDTQYF. The CDR3 DNA reads TGTGCCAGCAGCTTGGGTTACAGAGTCGCTAGCACAGATACGCAGTATTTT.